The 5 T cell receptor beta chains below were found in one sample sequenced in a study of T cell responses to AZD1222 COVID-19 vaccine. Assay: immunoSEQ multiplex PCR; the TCRdb copy retains only in-frame clones and omits some. The data contain fewer than 100,000 clones, roughly 90% of them seen just once; the ten biggest clones take up 1.3% to 1.5%. Sequenced material: peripheral blood, taken 28 days after the second AZD1222 dose. The receptors were sampled from an adult who received the AZD1222 COVID-19 vaccine.

This chain links TRBV28 with TRBJ2-3, with 12 bases aligning to TRBD2. Germline CDR1 MDHEN, CDR2 SYDVKM. The ends lost 4 bases at V and 2 bases at J; junction bases unmatched: 10. The CDR3 totals 18 residues. The CDR3 loop is CASSSSSGGAPFTDTQYF. CDR3 coding DNA: TGTGCCAGCAGTTCCTCTAGCGGGGGGGCCCCTTTCACAGATACGCAGTATTTT.

This chain links TRBV7-2 with TRBJ2-7; a possible D gene is TRBD1 (6 bases). CDR3 length equals 15 residues. The V end was cut by 1 base, the J end by 2 bases, with 12 bases between. Germline CDR1 is SGHTA and CDR2 is FQGNSA. Written as DNA, the CDR3 is TGTGCCAGCAGCTTAGTCGAGCACAGGGCCTACGAGCAGTACTTC. The encoded protein is CASSLVEHRAYEQYF. Filled out from reference TRBV7-2 and TRBJ2-7, the complete variable domain reads GAGVSQSPSNKVTEKGKDVELRCDPISGHTALYWYRQSLGQGLEFLIYFQGNSAPDKSGLPSDRFSAERTGGSVSTLTIQRTQQEDSAVYLCASSLVEHRAYEQYFGPGTRLTVT.

V is TRBV5-1 and J is TRBJ1-1; TRBD1 is a possible D gene (6 bases). Trimming left V 3 bases short and J 0 bases short, with 12 bases between. CDR1 is SGHRS, CDR2 YFSETQ, per germline. CDR3 length: 15 residues. CDR3: CASSSGQGMNTEAFF. CDR3 sequence (DNA): TGCGCCAGCAGCTCGGGGCAGGGGATGAACACTGAAGCTTTCTTT.

The rearrangement links TRBV12-3 or TRBV12-4 to TRBJ2-2; D possibly corresponds to TRBD1 (6 bases). The CDR3 sequence is 13 residues long. Trimming pared 2 bases from V and 8 bases from J, leaving 9 bases between. Here the CDR3 reads CASSLRGTGELFF. The CDR3 DNA follows: TGTGCCAGCAGTTTAAGGGGGACGGGGGAGCTGTTTTTT.

This clone was found once. The chain has TRBV28 and TRBJ1-1; perhaps TRBD1 as D (5 bases). The V gene lost 8 bases and the J gene lost 0 bases, with 16 bases spanning the gap. CDR3 length: 15 residues. Germline V gene sequence: CDR1 MDHEN, CDR2 SYDVKM. The CDR3 DNA sequence: TGTGCCAGCTTAGCTCCAGGGAAGATGAACACTGAAGCTTTCTTT. Amino acids: CASLAPGKMNTEAFF.